This T cell receptor beta chain came from a study of T cell changes during pregnancy in multiple sclerosis. The germline V gene encodes CDR1 SNHLY and CDR2 FYNNEI. Trimming stripped 4 bases from V and 9 bases from J, with 15 bases between. This CDR3 is built from 13 residues. Sequencing used immunoSEQ multiplex PCR; TCRdb keeps in-frame clones, though not all of them. The sample has fewer than 70,000 clones, under 95% seen once. The V gene is TRBV2, the J gene TRBJ2-5; a weak D match, TRBD2 (6 bases). The sample here was peripheral blood, taken in the third trimester of pregnancy. This TCR was sampled from a female donor with multiple sclerosis, enrolled in a pregnancy study. The CDR3 region is CASSVIAVAAQYF. CDR3 nucleotides: TGTGCCAGCAGTGTAATAGCGGTGGCGGCCCAGTACTTC.